Included here is one TCR beta chain sequence, with context. This sample was taken from a study of T cells in localized non-small cell lung cancer. Repertoires were generated with immunoSEQ multiplex PCR, while TCRdb's copy carries only in-frame clones and drops some. The table includes about 40,000 clones, 86% detected once. Between the trimmed V and J ends, which lost 0 bases and 0 bases, there was a span of 6 bases. The V gene's germline CDR1 is LNHDA and CDR2 SQIVND (reference sequence). The CDR3 length is 15 residues. The sequences come from peripheral blood, collected before any cancer treatment. The receptor comes from a man aged 40 to 70 with stage I lung adenocarcinoma. The chain is built from TRBV19 and TRBJ2-1; D gene ambiguous. This chain's CDR3 is CASSIEASSYNEQFF. The CDR3 bases are TGTGCCAGTAGTATAGAGGCTAGCTCCTACAATGAGCAGTTCTTC.